The 2 T cell receptor beta chains given below trace back to one sample, sequenced in a study of T cell responses to AZD1222 COVID-19 vaccine. The table came from immunoSEQ multiplex PCR; TCRdb's copy has only in-frame clones and leaves some out. The sample comprises roughly 80,000 clones, about 90% of which are singletons, and approximately 5.7% rests with the top ten. The specimen was peripheral blood, collected on day 0 of AZD1222 vaccination. The source is an adult in good health.

This chain links TRBV11-3 with TRBJ2-1; D is perhaps TRBD2 (6 bases). Trimming removed 7 bases from V and 2 bases from J, with 15 bases in between. CDR3 length: 15 residues. Germline assignment: CDR1 SGHNT and CDR2 YENEEA. The CDR3 nucleotides are TGTGCCAGCACCCGGGACTCCAGGCCCTACAATGAGCAGTTCTTC. Translation: CASTRDSRPYNEQFF.

The rearrangement joins TRBV15 to TRBJ2-5; D is unresolved. Germline-derived CDR1 and CDR2 are LNHNV and YYDKDF (reference sequence). CDR3 length: 13 amino acids. V shed 0 bases and J shed 5 bases, with 7 bases lying between them. The CDR3 nucleotides read TGTGCCACCAGCAGAGATTCCGCGGAGACCCAGTACTTC. Protein product: CATSRDSAETQYF.